Listed here are 3 T cell receptor beta chains from one sample, sequenced in a study of tumor-infiltrating T cells and Merkel cell polyomavirus. Study information: The study examined CD8+ T cells specific for the Merkel cell polyomavirus KLL epitope.

Sequencing was performed with immunoSEQ multiplex PCR; in TCRdb, only in-frame clones are kept and a portion is missing. The data hold 24,000 or so clones, with about 85% observed a single time. Robust Merkel cell polyomavirus Large T antigen positivity by immunohistochemistry was seen in all patients' tumors. The specimen sequenced was lymph node tissue. The receptors were sampled from a man aged 50 to 60 with Merkel cell carcinoma.

This chain connects TRBV5-4 to TRBJ2-2, with 11 nucleotides matching TRBD1. Germline loops: CDR1 SGHNT, CDR2 YYREEE (reference sequence). The CDR3 has 16 amino acids. With 3 bases clipped from V and 4 bases from J, the junction kept 5 bases outside the gene matches. This CDR3 reads CASSYWTGGVTGELFF. The CDR3 DNA reads as TGTGCCAGCAGCTATTGGACAGGGGGCGTCACCGGGGAGCTGTTTTTT.

In DNA, the CDR3 is TGTGCCAGCAAGGGACAGTACAACACTGAAGCTTTCTTT. Protein sequence: CASKGQYNTEAFF. The V and J genes are TRBV2 and TRBJ1-1; TRBD1 aligns across 7 bases. After removal of 7 bases from V and 2 bases from J, the junction contained 4 bases not matched to a gene. Germline CDR1 SNHLY, CDR2 FYNNEI. The length of the CDR3 is 13 residues.

The V and J genes are TRBV9 and TRBJ2-5; D might be TRBD2 (6 bases). The CDR3 is made up of 13 amino acids. V lost 4 bases and J 1 base, leaving 8 bases between the germline ends. CDR1 and CDR2 (germline): SGDLS, YYNGEE. CDR3 in DNA: TGTGCCAGCAGCTTGGGACTCCAAGAGACCCAGTACTTC. Its translation is CASSLGLQETQYF.